Below, 10 T cell receptor beta chains from the same sample are listed, as sequenced in a study of T-cell memory formation after mild COVID-19 (dated by TCRdb to 2020 to 2023). Library preparation employed 5' RACE. Instrument on record: Illumina NovaSeq 6000. TCRdb took the public reads, trimmed them with fastp at Q25, ran MiXCR for clone calling and kept in-frame beta chains. Each entry merges the rows of one CDR3 protein and shows their most common DNA and genes. Recorded for this sample are fewer than 250,000 distinct CDR3 sequences; over 9.5% of them occurred a single time. The biggest ten clones account for just over 3% of the sample. The sample consisted of PBMCs or a T cell subset sorted from them (not recorded which). The receptors here all came from a man aged 18 to 29 who had mild COVID-19 (a few samples of this study predate the infection). The sample titles of this study are shuffled in the database, so cell type and time point are left out; the donor was told from shared clones.

This chain links TRBV19 with TRBJ1-2; TRBD1 matches 7 bases. Losses at the gene ends were 10 bases for V and 0 bases for J; bases not matched to a gene: 5. The CDR3 runs 13 residues. Germline V gene lookup returns CDR1 LNHDA and CDR2 SQIVND (reference sequence). The CDR3 protein is CATRQGSNYGYTF. Written as DNA, the CDR3 is TGTGCCACGAGACAGGGTTCTAACTATGGCTACACCTTC.

This clonotype was counted only a few times. This chain uses TRBV5-1 with TRBJ2-3; unclear D gene. Germline V gene sequence: CDR1 SGHRS, CDR2 YFSETQ. This CDR3 has 14 amino acids. V shed 0 bases and J shed 4 bases, with 9 bases lying between them. CDR3 DNA: TGCGCCAGCAGCTTGGCCCGCAACCCAGATACGCAGTATTTT. Its translation is CASSLARNPDTQYF.

The rearrangement uses TRBV5-1 and TRBJ2-1; TRBD2 agrees at 12 bases. Unmatched junction bases numbered 2, after V lost 5 bases and J lost 5 bases. From germline, CDR1 is SGHRS and CDR2 YFSETQ. This CDR3 is built from 14 residues. CDR3 sequence reads: CASSRLAGDNEQFF. The DNA for the CDR3 is TGCGCCAGCAGTAGACTAGCGGGGGACAATGAGCAGTTCTTC.

This clonotype was seen more than once but under ten times. J is TRBJ2-3 and V is TRBV6-5; perhaps TRBD2 as D (6 bases). The CDR3 sequence is 17 residues long. Looked up from germline, CDR1 is MNHEY and CDR2 is SVGAGI. Trimming stripped 2 bases from V and 1 base from J, with 16 bases between. The CDR3 coding sequence is TGTGCCAGCAGTTACACCCCAGGGCGACTAGGCACAGATACGCAGTATTTT. Protein: CASSYTPGRLGTDTQYF.

The V and J genes are TRBV2 and TRBJ1-4; no clear D. The CDR3 contains 14 residues. Trimming removed 6 bases at V and 6 bases at J, with 14 bases between. Germline loops: CDR1 SNHLY, CDR2 FYNNEI. The chain's CDR3 is CASRATGVHEKLFF. The CDR3 DNA reads as TGTGCCAGCAGGGCGACGGGTGTACATGAAAAACTGTTTTTT. Full variable domain (outside the CDR3, taken from reference TRBV2 and TRBJ1-4): EPEVTQTPSHQVTQMGQEVILRCVPISNHLYFYWYRQILGQKVEFLVSFYNNEISEKSEIFDDQFSVERPDGSNFTLKIRSTKLEDSAMYFCASRATGVHEKLFFGSGTQLSVL.

This clonotype has just a few counts. This chain connects TRBV6-2 or TRBV6-3 to TRBJ1-5, with a possible D match to TRBD1 (5 bases). V was trimmed by 8 bases and J by 10 bases, leaving 18 bases between them. CDR1 and CDR2 (germline): MNHEY, SVGEGT. CDR3 length: 13 residues. The CDR3 DNA reads as TGTGCCAGCGGCCTCCAAGGGCAGGGACCCCAGCATTTT. Translation gives CASGLQGQGPQHF.

The V gene is TRBV6-5, the J gene TRBJ2-5, with D possibly being TRBD2 (6 bases). Trimming took 4 bases from V and 7 from J, leaving 13 bases between them. The germline V gene encodes CDR1 MNHEY and CDR2 SVGAGI. CDR3 length: 13 amino acids. This CDR3 reads CASSSRLGGTQYF. DNA of the CDR3: TGTGCCAGCAGTTCCCGTCTCGGGGGGACCCAGTACTTC.

The chain combines TRBV4-2 with TRBJ2-7, with D uncertain. The CDR3 has 13 amino acids. The V gene's germline CDR1 is LGHNA and CDR2 YNFKEQ. V lost 0 bases, J lost 1 base, and 4 bases lay in between. CDR3 loop: CASSQDLSYEQYF. The CDR3 region has the DNA TGTGCCAGCAGCCAAGATCTATCCTACGAGCAGTACTTC.

The genes are TRBV3-1 and TRBJ1-2; 7 bases align to TRBD1. Germline assignment: CDR1 LGHDT and CDR2 YNNKEL (reference sequence). This CDR3 has 13 residues. J lost 6 bases, V lost 2 bases, and 3 bases had no gene match. The CDR3 here is CASSQQGGHGYTF. DNA for the CDR3: TGTGCCAGCAGCCAACAGGGGGGTCATGGCTACACCTTC.

The V call is TRBV3-1, the J call TRBJ2-1; 10 bases line up with TRBD2. From germline, CDR1 is LGHDT and CDR2 YNNKEL (reference sequence). The trim removed 0 bases at V and 11 bases at J, leaving 7 bases unmatched. This CDR3 is 15 amino acids long. CDR3 amino acids: CASSQDLWTSGQQFF. The CDR3 bases are TGTGCCAGCAGCCAAGATCTGTGGACTAGCGGACAGCAGTTCTTC.